This T cell receptor beta chain was identified during a study of CXCR3-negative and CXCR3-positive naive CD8 T cells. The overall study: The TRB read total, about 130 million, broke down to about 1.5 +/- 0.3 million reads per library. Study-level findings and limits: Expression of CXCR3 was partially reduced after cryopreservation, and fresh PBMCs were used in most assays. Both of the naive subsets showed about the same high diversity, but memory CD8+ cells had much less.

The method, 5' RACE with UMI labels, was used to prepare the TRB cDNA libraries. No DNA is given; TCRdb re-called the 5' RACE reads and lists each CDR3 protein once. The sample totals tens of thousands of distinct CDR3 sequences. The CDR3 extends over 15 amino acids. Germline V gene data show CDR1 as SGHVS and CDR2 as FNYEAQ. Regarding this clonotype: Its antigen is not known.

The chain recombines TRBV7-6 with TRBJ2-7; the TRBD1 assignment by TCRdb is unverifiable without DNA. The receptor comes from a human donor in good health. Some clones in this sample may be carry-over from other donors' samples. The specimen was naive CXCR3- CD8+ T cells from blood. As to subset: CD45RO-CCR7+CD27+CD95- naive CD8+ T cells lacking CXCR3 (TNR3-). CDR3: CASSLGTGGSAEQYF.